Each of the 26 T cell receptor beta chains below was sequenced from the same sample in a study of blood T cells in healthy people across ages. The use of a sample-barcoded 5' primer and a J-beta primer mix characterized a second PCR of about 7 to 12 cycles. MiXCR, run by TCRdb on the 5' RACE reads, gives a single entry per CDR3 protein. The top ten clones hold over 7% of a sample with about 1.7 million distinct CDR3 sequences, roughly 28% of them seen once. Sequences were obtained from blood. The receptors stem from a woman younger than 45 in good health.

The chain uses TRBV12-5 and TRBJ1-5, with 10 bases fitting TRBD1. The CDR3 contains 20 residues. Germline assignment: CDR1 LGHNT and CDR2 FRNRAP. The V gene end was trimmed by 3 bases and the J gene end by 2 bases; junction bases not matched to a gene: 16. The CDR3 region has the DNA TGTGCTAGTGGTTTCACTTATGACGGGACAGGGGCAGGTGGCAATCAGCCCCAGCATTTT. The encoded protein is CASGFTYDGTGAGGNQPQHF.

A few counts support this clonotype. This chain links TRBV7-6 with TRBJ1-2, with D uncertain. V lost 6 bases and J 8 bases, leaving 10 bases between the germline ends. Germline CDR1 reads SGHVS; CDR2 reads FNYEAQ. The CDR3 extends over 11 amino acids. CDR3 sequence reads: CASRGTKGYTF. The CDR3 coding sequence is TGTGCCAGCAGGGGCACAAAAGGCTACACCTTC. Combining the CDR3 with reference TRBV7-6 and TRBJ1-2 gives the whole variable domain GAGVSQSPRYKVTKRGQDVALRCDPISGHVSLYWYRQALGQGPEFLTYFNYEAQQDKSGLPNDRFSAERPEGSISTLTIQRTEQRDSAMYRCASRGTKGYTFGSGTRLTVV.

This clonotype was detected only a few times. This chain links TRBV12-5 with TRBJ2-7; D call uncertain. This CDR3 region has 13 residues. Germline-derived CDR1 and CDR2 are LGHNT and FRNRAP. V was trimmed by 5 bases and J by 2 bases, leaving 10 bases between them. The CDR3 loop is CASGGPAAYEQYF. The CDR3 DNA reads TGTGCTAGTGGTGGGCCGGCGGCCTACGAGCAGTACTTC.

The J gene is TRBJ2-7, the V gene TRBV7-2; possibly TRBD2 for D (5 bases). In germline, CDR1 is SGHTA, CDR2 FQGNSA. The CDR3 is 16 residues long. Trimming left V 5 bases short and J 3 bases short, with 20 bases between. CDR3 in amino acids: CASSPSGRTNFYEQYF. The CDR3 DNA is TGTGCCAGCAGCCCCTCGGGGAGAACCAACTTCTACGAGCAGTACTTC.

Turning to this clonotype: Possible read error: a much larger clone is one base away. This chain joins TRBV6-6 and TRBJ2-1; TRBD1 is a possible D gene (5 bases). The V and J ends lost 5 bases and 13 bases respectively, with 27 bases between them. Germline assignment: CDR1 MNHNY and CDR2 SVGAGI (reference sequence). The CDR3 runs 16 residues. As DNA, the CDR3 is TGTGCCAGCAGTCCCCTCAGGGAAGGGTTAGAAGAGACCCAGTTCTTC. It specifies CASSPLREGLEETQFF.

This clonotype was detected ten times or more. V and J are TRBV20-1 and TRBJ1-5; 9 bases line up with TRBD1. Germline V lookup: CDR1 DFQATT, CDR2 SNEGSKA (reference sequence). V was clipped by 0 bases and J by 6 bases; unmatched bases: 3. The CDR3 has 14 residues. In nucleotides, the CDR3 is TGCAGTGCTAGAGATACAGGGGGCAGTCAGCCCCAGCATTTT. Protein: CSARDTGGSQPQHF.

The chain couples TRBV9 to TRBJ1-1; 7 positions match TRBD1. V lost 4 bases, J lost 1 base, and 7 bases stayed unmatched. The CDR3 is 15 residues long. CDR1 is SGDLS and CDR2 is YYNGEE in the germline V gene. In DNA form, the CDR3 reads TGTGCCAGCAGCTTTGTCAGGACAGGGAACACTGAAGCTTTCTTT. Its protein is CASSFVRTGNTEAFF.

The chain is built from TRBV19 and TRBJ2-7; TRBD1 aligns across 8 bases. V lost 5 bases, J lost 12 bases, and 18 bases stayed unmatched. The CDR3 has 15 amino acids. Germline V gene data show CDR1 as LNHDA and CDR2 as SQIVND (reference sequence). Written as DNA, the CDR3 is TGTGCCAGTAGTTTGACCGGGACAGGAACCAATTTGGTGTACTTC. Its protein is CASSLTGTGTNLVYF.

This clonotype was counted a few times. This chain's CDR3 is CASSEPAGGPYEQYF. CDR3 in DNA: TGTGCCAGCAGTGAACCAGCGGGGGGCCCCTACGAGCAGTACTTC. The chain employs TRBV6-1 and TRBJ2-7; 9 positions match TRBD2. CDR1 is MNHNS, CDR2 SASEGT, per germline. The CDR3 has 15 amino acids. Germline trimming cut 2 bases from V and 2 bases from J; bases unmatched to any gene: 4.

Points on this clonotype: A single base separates this from a much larger clone, so it may be a read error. The gene calls are TRBV20-1 and TRBJ2-1; 7 nucleotides match TRBD2. This CDR3 spans 15 amino acids. Trimming at V came to 6 bases and at J to 2 bases, leaving 10 bases not matched to a gene. Germline V gene sequence: CDR1 DFQATT, CDR2 SNEGSKA (reference sequence). CDR3 bases: TGCAGTGCCGAAGGACTAGTCTCGACCTACAATGAGCAGTTCTTC. Its translation is CSAEGLVSTYNEQFF.

The sample holds many counts of this clonotype. This chain links TRBV4-1 with TRBJ2-5; no definite D call. The CDR3 is 16 residues long. Trimming shortened V by 1 base and J by 4 bases, and 16 bases separated the two germline ends. CDR1 and CDR2 (germline): MGHRA, YSYEKL. The CDR3 reads CASSQAATGAGETQYF. The CDR3 region has the DNA TGCGCCAGCAGCCAAGCGGCGACCGGAGCAGGAGAGACCCAGTACTTC.

The rearrangement links TRBV10-3 to TRBJ2-2, with TRBD2 identical over 13 bases. CDR1 ENHRY and CDR2 SYGVKD come from the germline V gene. V shed 4 bases and J 7 bases; nucleotides not matched to a gene: 6. This CDR3 is built from 16 residues. The CDR3 DNA sequence: TGTGCCATCAGTGGAACTAGCGGGGGGGCCGGCGGGGAGCTGTTTTTT. Its translation is CAISGTSGGAGGELFF.

The chain employs TRBV14 and TRBJ2-1; 9 nucleotides align to TRBD1. This CDR3 has 15 amino acids. J gave up 5 bases and V 8 bases, and 10 bases lay outside the gene matches. Per the germline V gene, CDR1 is SGHDN and CDR2 is FVKESK. CDR3 sequence (DNA): TGTGCCAGCGGCTTCCGGGACAGGGACCACAATGAGCAGTTCTTC. It specifies CASGFRDRDHNEQFF. Looking up the rest from reference TRBV14 and TRBJ2-1 gives the full variable domain: EAGVTQFPSHSVIEKGQTVTLRCDPISGHDNLYWYRRVMGKEIKFLLHFVKESKQDESGMPNNRFLAERTGGTYSTLKVQPAELEDSGVYFCASGFRDRDHNEQFFGPGTRLTVL.

This chain joins TRBV5-1 and TRBJ2-5, with TRBD1 identical over 8 bases. Germline V gene data show CDR1 as SGHRS and CDR2 as YFSETQ. This CDR3 contains 15 residues. V trimming: 0 bases; J trimming: 0 bases; junction bases outside the gene matches: 1. CDR3 residues: CASSLGTGYQETQYF. CDR3 bases: TGCGCCAGCAGCTTGGGGACAGGGTACCAAGAGACCCAGTACTTC.

The chain links TRBV20-1 to TRBJ2-6; 7 nucleotides agree with TRBD2. Trimming removed 5 bases from V and 2 bases from J; junction bases left unmatched: 3. Germline V CDR1 and CDR2: DFQATT, SNEGSKA (reference sequence). The CDR3 sequence is 14 residues long. CDR3 sequence: CSAHGGTGANVLTF. In DNA form, the CDR3 reads TGCAGTGCTCACGGGGGGACTGGGGCCAACGTCCTGACTTTC.

This clonotype was counted between two and nine times. Just one base apart from a much larger clone, this may be a read error. The chain has TRBV12-3 or TRBV12-4 and TRBJ1-4; no firm D call. The germline V and J ends were trimmed by 11 bases and 3 bases, with 13 bases remaining between them. The CDR3 is made up of 13 amino acids. The CDR3 DNA sequence: TGTGCCGGCATGCTACAGTCTAATGAAAAACTGTTTTTT. Its protein product is CAGMLQSNEKLFF.

The rearrangement joins TRBV25-1 to TRBJ1-3; unclear D gene. The CDR3 spans 14 residues. The germline V and J ends were trimmed by 4 bases and 4 bases, with 11 bases remaining between them. Germline loops: CDR1 MGHDK, CDR2 SYGVNS. DNA of the CDR3: TGTGCCAGCAGTGGGGCCCCGTCGGGAAACACCATATATTTT. Protein product: CASSGAPSGNTIYF.

This clonotype was observed a handful of times. The J gene is TRBJ2-7, the V gene TRBV20-1, with TRBD1 as a possible D gene (6 bases). V was trimmed by 6 bases and J by 4 bases, leaving 19 bases between them. Per the germline V gene, CDR1 is DFQATT and CDR2 is SNEGSKA (reference sequence). The CDR3 covers 14 residues. The CDR3 protein is CSAKNRVQGYEQYF. DNA for the CDR3: TGCAGTGCAAAAAACAGGGTTCAAGGGTACGAGCAGTACTTC.

This clonotype appeared many times. The chain has TRBV20-1 and TRBJ2-5; no clear D gene. The V end lost 7 bases, the J end lost 1 base, and 10 bases lay between the germline ends. CDR1 and CDR2 from the germline V gene are DFQATT and SNEGSKA (reference sequence). The CDR3 covers 12 residues. This CDR3 reads CSVRRAQETQYF. CDR3 sequence (DNA): TGCAGTGTCAGGCGCGCCCAAGAGACCCAGTACTTC.

This rearrangement joins TRBV6-5 to TRBJ2-5; D not resolved. Looked up from germline, CDR1 is MNHEY and CDR2 is SVGAGI. V lost 4 bases to trimming and J lost 5 bases, with 11 bases between them. The CDR3 covers 13 residues. For the CDR3, the DNA is TGTGCCAGCAGTTTCTTAGTTGAGGAGACCCAGTACTTC. Translating it yields CASSFLVEETQYF.

V usage is TRBV15 and J usage is TRBJ2-3, with 8 bases fitting TRBD1. The CDR3 extends over 14 amino acids. In germline, CDR1 is LNHNV, CDR2 YYDKDF (reference sequence). The trim removed 5 bases at V and 5 bases at J, leaving 6 bases unmatched. The CDR3: CATSSGGTGDTQYF. For the CDR3, the DNA is TGTGCCACCAGCTCAGGGGGCACAGGAGATACGCAGTATTTT.

This clonotype came up a few times. V gene TRBV20-1 combines with J gene TRBJ2-3; 8 bases are shared with TRBD1. The CDR3 is made up of 15 amino acids. With 1 base clipped from V and 0 bases from J, the junction kept 3 bases outside the gene matches. Per the germline V gene, CDR1 is DFQATT and CDR2 is SNEGSKA (reference sequence). The CDR3 region has the DNA TGCAGTGCTAGAGGGACAGGGTGGAGCACAGATACGCAGTATTTT. The encoded protein is CSARGTGWSTDTQYF.

A word on this clonotype: Given a much more abundant clone one base away, this may be a read error. DNA of the CDR3: TGCAGTGCTAGGCCCGGGAGCGGCGCGGAGACCCAGTTCTTC. Protein product: CSARPGSGAETQFF. The rearrangement uses TRBV20-1 and TRBJ2-1; a possible D gene is TRBD2 (6 bases). This CDR3 has 14 amino acids. Germline V lookup: CDR1 DFQATT, CDR2 SNEGSKA (reference sequence). Trimming shortened V by 3 bases and J by 13 bases, and 22 bases separated the two germline ends.

The rearrangement links TRBV12-3 or TRBV12-4 to TRBJ2-1; D possibly corresponds to TRBD1 (8 bases). There are 15 residues in the CDR3. Trimming took 6 bases from V and 3 from J, leaving 15 bases between them. CDR3 DNA sequence: TGTGCCAGCAGAGGAACAGGGGGGGACTACAATGAGCAGTTCTTC. Protein product: CASRGTGGDYNEQFF.

This clonotype was counted a few times. The chain links TRBV3-1 to TRBJ2-7; no reliable D call. Germline loops: CDR1 LGHDT, CDR2 YNNKEL (reference sequence). V gave up 1 base and J gave up 0 bases, with 10 bases separating them. The CDR3 is 15 amino acids. The chain's CDR3 is CASSQGTRNSYEQYF. The CDR3, as DNA: TGTGCCAGCAGCCAAGGAACCAGGAACTCCTACGAGCAGTACTTC.

This sequence joins TRBV7-2 and TRBJ2-5, with a tentative D call TRBD2 (7 bases). The J call could be wrong; TRBJ2-7 is a better fit for the DNA end. CDR1 is SGHTA, CDR2 FQGNSA, per germline. This CDR3 spans 17 amino acids. The CDR3 loop reads CASSLELGGRTCYEQYF. The CDR3 bases are TGTGCCAGCAGCTTAGAACTGGGGGGGCGTACCTGCTACGAGCAGTACTTC.